This T cell receptor beta chain originates from a study of T cell responses to AZD1222 COVID-19 vaccine. The assay was immunoSEQ multiplex PCR, and TCRdb's table has in-frame clones only and misses some. This sample yields 70,000 to 95,000 clones, of which roughly 86% are seen a single time; about 2.8% belongs to the top ten. General study points: There were repertoire samples only from the period after the peak T cell response. Baseline seropositivity characterized only 5 to 7 AZD1222 recipients.

Note on this clone: Its antigen is not identified.

Trimming took off 0 bases at V and 6 bases at J, with 11 bases between the two ends. This CDR3 spans 14 amino acids. Germline V lookup: CDR1 LGHNT, CDR2 FRNRAP. This rearrangement joins TRBV12-5 to TRBJ1-1; D not certain. The source of this sequence is an adult in good health. The sample consisted of peripheral blood, taken on day 0 of MenACWY control vaccination. The CDR3: CASGLVEEWAEAFF. CDR3 coding DNA: TGTGCTAGTGGTTTGGTGGAAGAATGGGCTGAAGCTTTCTTT.